This T cell receptor beta chain comes out of a study of beta chain features in type 1 diabetes. The study, taken as a whole, reports: TCRB CDR3 length was moderately but significantly reduced in all four CD4+ subsets of Type 1 diabetes patients.

Germline CDR1 and CDR2: WSHSY and SAAADI. Germline trimming cut 4 bases from V and 0 bases from J; bases unmatched to any gene: 9. This CDR3 comprises 17 residues. As to this clone: Its antigen is unidentified.

Sequenced material consisted of expressed TCRB transcripts (all of the isolated RNA was reverse transcribed). Here immunoSEQ multiplex PCR was the method, and the copy in TCRdb shows in-frame clones only, minus some. The repertoire includes a few hundred thousand clones, about 16% of them detected once, and under 0.02% sits in the top ten. V is TRBV10-2 and J is TRBJ1-5, with 7 bases fitting TRBD1. This receptor was obtained from a woman between 18 and 29 years old in good health. Sequencing was performed on naive CD4+ T cells from blood. Here the CDR3 reads CASSGKTGIHSNQPQHF. DNA of the CDR3: TGCGCCAGCAGTGGAAAGACAGGGATCCATAGCAATCAGCCCCAGCATTTT.